This is a list of T cell receptor beta chains from one sample in a study of shared T cell receptors in the human thymus. Assay: immunoSEQ multiplex PCR; the TCRdb copy retains only in-frame clones and omits some. Of some 700,000 clones listed, around 85% are singletons. This same sample was also taken into another study, of human thymus T cells.

Sample: thymocytes. The source is a girl under three years old with a congenital heart defect. Both conserved end residues are part of each CDR3. A D gene is named only where the DNA matches it firmly. Not every row has a clone size; where given, it reads once, few, many or a size class.

clone size | J gene | D gene | V gene | CDR3 protein | CDR3 DNA
NA | TRBJ1-1 | NA | TRBV6-1 | CASTTGYATEAFF | TGTGCCAGCACTACAGGGTACGCGACTGAAGCTTTCTTT
NA | TRBJ2-7 | TRBD1 | TRBV7-9 | CASSRKQGTYEQYF | TGTGCCAGCAGCCGTAAACAGGGGACCTACGAGCAGTACTTC
NA | TRBJ1-5 | TRBD1 | TRBV7-2 | CASSRDSSNQPQHF | TGTGCCAGCAGCCGGGACAGTTCAAATCAGCCCCAGCATTTT
once | TRBJ2-7 | NA | TRBV7-9 | CASSLGDTYEQYF | TGTGCCAGCAGCTTAGGGGACACCTACGAGCAGTACTTC
NA | TRBJ2-7 | TRBD1 | TRBV6-6 | CASSTSHGTGAYEQYF | TGTGCCAGCAGCACTTCTCACGGGACAGGGGCCTACGAGCAGTACTTC
NA | TRBJ2-3 | TRBD2 | TRBV4-1 | CASSHPGGIDTQYF | TGCGCCAGCAGCCATCCGGGGGGGATAGATACGCAGTATTTT
NA | TRBJ1-3 | NA | TRBV14 | CASSQQGRSGNTIYF | TGTGCCAGCAGCCAACAGGGTCGCTCTGGAAACACCATATATTTT
NA | TRBJ1-2 | NA | TRBV18 | CASSPGQYGYTF | TGTGCCAGCTCACCAGGACAGTATGGCTACACCTTC
few | TRBJ1-2 | TRBD1 | TRBV15 | CATSSGQEGSF | TGTGCCACCAGCAGCGGACAGGAAGGTTCCTTC
NA | TRBJ2-5 | TRBD2 | TRBV5-1 | CASNLATGGPRETQYF | TGCGCCAGCAACTTGGCTACGGGGGGGCCCCGGGAGACCCAGTACTTC
NA | TRBJ2-3 | NA | TRBV12-1 | CASSLPTSGGTDTQYF | TGTGCCAGCAGCTTGCCTACTAGCGGGGGCACAGATACGCAGTATTTT
NA | TRBJ2-3 | TRBD2 | TRBV5-4 | CASSLRTGGAVPTDTQYF | TGTGCCAGCAGCTTGCGAACCGGGGGGGCCGTTCCAACAGATACGCAGTATTTT
NA | TRBJ2-7 | NA | TRBV6-5 | CASSFLRPDSYEQYF | TGTGCCAGCAGCTTCCTTAGGCCGGACAGCTACGAGCAGTACTTC
NA | TRBJ1-2 | TRBD1 | TRBV30 | CAWRFAPDREPVRYGYTF | TGTGCCTGGAGATTCGCCCCGGACAGGGAACCTGTTCGGTATGGCTACACCTTC
NA | TRBJ1-1 | NA | TRBV19 | CASSPERMNTEAFF | TGTGCCAGTAGTCCGGAGCGGATGAACACTGAAGCTTTCTTT
NA | TRBJ2-5 | TRBD1 | TRBV7-9 | CASGLGTEETQYF | TGTGCCAGTGGGCTGGGGACAGAAGAGACCCAGTACTTC
few | TRBJ1-5 | NA | TRBV4-1 | CASSQADQGSGNQPQHF | TGCGCCAGCAGCCAGGCCGATCAGGGGAGTGGCAATCAGCCCCAGCATTTT
NA | TRBJ1-2 | TRBD1 | TRBV5-8 | CASSLGGRGLRGYTF | TGTGCCAGCAGCTTGGGAGGCAGGGGGCTGCGTGGCTACACCTTC
NA | TRBJ2-7 | NA | TRBV10-2 | CASSESNRSTGLSAYEQYF | TGCGCCAGCAGTGAGTCGAATAGGTCAACAGGGCTTAGCGCCTACGAGCAGTACTTC
NA | TRBJ1-4 | TRBD1 | TRBV25-1 | CASRGDRGVGEKLFF | TGTGCCAGCAGGGGGGACAGGGGCGTGGGTGAAAAACTGTTTTTT
NA | TRBJ1-2 | TRBD1 | TRBV11-2 | CASSLTRDSGYTF | TGTGCCAGCAGCTTAACCCGGGACAGCGGCTACACCTTC
NA | TRBJ1-2 | TRBD1 | TRBV5-4 | CASSPESRTGARGYTF | TGTGCCAGCAGCCCAGAATCAAGGACAGGGGCGAGGGGCTACACCTTC
NA | TRBJ2-5 | TRBD1 | TRBV6-5 | CASSWTGYETQYF | TGTGCCAGCAGTTGGACAGGGTATGAGACCCAGTACTTC
NA | TRBJ1-1 | NA | TRBV10-3 | CATGRNTEAFF | TGTGCCACCGGTCGGAACACTGAAGCTTTCTTT
few | TRBJ1-2 | TRBD1 | TRBV9 | CASSVGQGDGYTF | TGTGCCAGCAGCGTCGGACAGGGGGATGGCTACACCTTC
NA | TRBJ2-4 | NA | TRBV5-4 | CASSLDSTAKNIQYF | TGTGCCAGCAGCTTGGACAGCACAGCCAAAAACATTCAGTACTTC
few | TRBJ1-2 | NA | TRBV11-2 | CASSLVEGDANYGYTF | TGTGCCAGCAGCTTAGTTGAGGGTGACGCTAACTATGGCTACACCTTC
once | TRBJ2-2 | TRBD2 | TRBV7-9 | CASSLDRGEGTGELFF | TGTGCCAGCAGCTTAGACAGAGGGGAGGGAACCGGGGAGCTGTTTTTT
NA | TRBJ2-5 | TRBD2 | TRBV12-5 | CASGLAARGGQETQYF | TGTGCTAGTGGTTTGGCAGCACGGGGGGGTCAAGAGACCCAGTACTTC
NA | TRBJ2-7 | TRBD1 | TRBV5-4 | CASSFSGTGDSYEQYF | TGTGCCAGCAGCTTTTCCGGGACAGGGGACTCCTACGAGCAGTACTTC
NA | TRBJ1-1 | NA | TRBV2 | CASSEATRYTEAFF | TGTGCCAGCAGTGAAGCGACGAGGTACACTGAAGCTTTCTTT
NA | TRBJ1-1 | NA | TRBV18 | CASSQDLGQKNTEAFF | TGTGCCAGCTCCCAAGATCTAGGACAGAAGAACACTGAAGCTTTCTTT